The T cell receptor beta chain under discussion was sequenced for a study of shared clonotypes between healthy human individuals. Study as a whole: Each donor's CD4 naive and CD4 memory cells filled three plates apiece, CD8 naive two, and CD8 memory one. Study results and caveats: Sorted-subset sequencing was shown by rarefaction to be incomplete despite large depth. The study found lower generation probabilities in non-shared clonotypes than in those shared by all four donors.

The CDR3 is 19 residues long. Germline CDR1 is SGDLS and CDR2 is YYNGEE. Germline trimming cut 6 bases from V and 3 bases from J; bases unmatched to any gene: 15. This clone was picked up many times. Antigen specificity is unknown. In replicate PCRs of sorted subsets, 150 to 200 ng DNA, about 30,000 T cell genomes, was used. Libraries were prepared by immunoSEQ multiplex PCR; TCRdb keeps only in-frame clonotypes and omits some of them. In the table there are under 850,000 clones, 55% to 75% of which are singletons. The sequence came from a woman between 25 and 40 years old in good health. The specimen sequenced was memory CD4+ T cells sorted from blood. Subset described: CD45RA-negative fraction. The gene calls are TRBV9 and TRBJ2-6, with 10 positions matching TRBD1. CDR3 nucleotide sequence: TGTGCCAGCACCGGGATACTACGACAGGGGGCTGATGGGGCCAACGTCCTGACTTTC. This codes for CASTGILRQGADGANVLTF.